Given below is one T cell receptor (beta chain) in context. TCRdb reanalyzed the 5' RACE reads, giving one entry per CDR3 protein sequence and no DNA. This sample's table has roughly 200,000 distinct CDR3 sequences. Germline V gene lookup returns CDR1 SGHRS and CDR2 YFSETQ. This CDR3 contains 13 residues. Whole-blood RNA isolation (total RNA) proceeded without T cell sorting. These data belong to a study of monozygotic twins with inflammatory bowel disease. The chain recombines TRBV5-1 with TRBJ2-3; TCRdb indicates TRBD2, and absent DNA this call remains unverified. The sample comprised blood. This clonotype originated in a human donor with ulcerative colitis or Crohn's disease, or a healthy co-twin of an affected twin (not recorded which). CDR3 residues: CASSFWGGDTQYF.